This TCR beta chain was observed in a study of radiotherapy plus CTLA-4 blockade in lung cancer. Study information: For 15% to 20% of patients, objective responses occurred, and about 33% had disease control.

Points from the study as a whole: Early blood T cell clone dynamics, with interferon-beta, were reported to best predict response.

With 3 bases removed from V and 4 bases from J, the gap between germline ends came to 13 bases. The CDR3 spans 15 residues. Germline V gives CDR1 SGHVS, CDR2 FQNEAQ. This table comes from immunoSEQ multiplex PCR, and its TCRdb copy is limited to in-frame clones, with some not included. The sample lists approximately 100,000 clones, more than 75% occurring once. About this clone: The antigen remains unidentified.

The sequences come from peripheral blood, collected from a patient treated with radiotherapy plus ipilimumab. This TCR was recovered from a human donor with non-small cell lung cancer that progressed on radiotherapy plus ipilimumab. Some clones in this sample may be carry-over from other donors' samples. The rearrangement joins TRBV7-8 to TRBJ1-5; no reliable D call. This CDR3 reads CASSLMGWGNQPQHF. As DNA, the CDR3 is TGTGCCAGCAGCTTGATGGGGTGGGGTAATCAGCCCCAGCATTTT. Combining the CDR3 with reference TRBV7-8 and TRBJ1-5 gives the whole variable domain GAGVSQSPRYKVAKRGQDVALRCDPISGHVSLFWYQQALGQGPEFLTYFQNEAQLDKSGLPSDRFFAERPEGSVSTLKIQRTQQEDSAVYLCASSLMGWGNQPQHFGDGTRLSIL.